This TCR beta chain was retrieved from a study of identical twins. General study findings and limits: Alpha sequences that were out-of-frame and twin-shared showed an excess of low generation probability. Conclusions leaned on cross-sectional statistical analysis and did not track the same donors over time. The abundant beta clonotypes from cord blood had fewer insertions, and memory repertoires had none of this.

A remark on this clonotype: What it recognizes is unknown.

Trimming cost V 7 bases and J 0 bases; bases outside gene matches: 3. Germline CDR1 MNHEY, CDR2 SVGAGI. CDR3 length: 14 residues. cDNA molecules carried unique molecular identifiers, and template switching added a universal primer site. Via MiXCR, TCRdb re-called the 5' RACE reads, giving one row per CDR3 protein. The sample includes around 1.7 million distinct CDR3 sequences, less than 35% of them seen just once. The rearrangement uses TRBV6-5 and TRBJ2-1, with TRBD1 matching 7 bases. This TCR came from a newborn girl in good health. The sample consisted of cord blood. The CDR3 nucleotides read TGTGCCAGCAAGGGGGCCCTCTCCTACAATGAGCAGTTCTTC. Protein product: CASKGALSYNEQFF.